This passage covers 15 T cell receptor beta chains from one sample sequenced in a study of PD-L1 blockade in urothelial cancer. Time point here: pretreatment peripheral blood. TCRdb's table, derived via immunoSEQ multiplex PCR, lists solely in-frame clones and lacks some. Among 50,000 or so clones listed, around 79% were seen once. Sequencing used PBMCs, obtained around atezolizumab (anti-PD-L1) treatment. These receptors were obtained from a man in his 70s with urothelial cancer.

V usage is TRBV7-3 and J usage is TRBJ2-3; TRBD2 might be the D (5 bases). Germline values: CDR1 SGHTA, CDR2 FQGTGA. This CDR3 comprises 15 residues. V lost 3 bases and J lost 4, with 14 bases in between. The CDR3 coding sequence is TGTGCCAGCAGCTTGGCTCTGGCAGCGGCAGATACGCAGTATTTT. It specifies CASSLALAAADTQYF.

The rearrangement links TRBV25-1 to TRBJ2-3; TRBD2 matches at 10 bases. The CDR3 extends over 15 amino acids. Germline loops: CDR1 MGHDK, CDR2 SYGVNS. Trimming cost V 4 bases and J 3 bases; bases outside gene matches: 4. The CDR3, as DNA: TGTGCCAGCAGTGTAGCGGGAGGCGGAACAGATACGCAGTATTTT. It is translated as CASSVAGGGTDTQYF.

The chain recombines TRBV27 with TRBJ2-2; 7 nucleotides line up with TRBD1. Germline V lookup: CDR1 MNHEY, CDR2 SMNVEV (reference sequence). There are 15 residues in the CDR3. With 6 bases clipped from V and 2 bases from J, the junction kept 6 bases outside the gene matches. CDR3 coding DNA: TGTGCCAGCAGGAAGGACAGGCTAAACACCGGGGAGCTGTTTTTT. Amino acids: CASRKDRLNTGELFF.

This chain connects TRBV6-4 to TRBJ2-1; 7 bases agree with TRBD2. V lost 0 bases and J lost 10; bases outside the gene matches: 3. The CDR3 totals 13 residues. Germline lookup yields CDR1 MRHNA and CDR2 SNTAGT. This CDR3 is CASSDSRAGEQFF. The CDR3 DNA follows: TGTGCCAGCAGTGACTCCCGAGCGGGGGAGCAGTTCTTC.

The V gene is TRBV5-6, the J gene TRBJ2-7; perhaps TRBD2 as D (5 bases). V was cut by 2 bases and J by 3 bases, with 12 bases left in between. CDR1 SGHDT and CDR2 YYEEEE come from the germline V gene. The CDR3 length is 14 residues. The CDR3 sequence is CASSFNLGSYEQYF. The CDR3 region has the DNA TGTGCCAGCAGCTTCAACCTTGGGAGCTACGAGCAGTACTTC.

V gene TRBV5-1 combines with J gene TRBJ1-5; 10 nucleotides match TRBD1. V shed 0 bases and J 7 bases; nucleotides not matched to a gene: 4. Germline CDR1 is SGHRS and CDR2 is YFSETQ. The CDR3 spans 15 residues. This CDR3 is CASSLGQGAWQPQHF. CDR3 DNA: TGCGCCAGCAGCTTGGGACAGGGGGCCTGGCAGCCCCAGCATTTT.

In DNA, the CDR3 is TGCGCCAGCAGCCAAGATCTCGGACAGGGGGCGAGGTCACCCCTCCACTTT. This encodes CASSQDLGQGARSPLHF. The J gene is TRBJ1-6, the V gene TRBV4-3, with 11 bases aligning to TRBD1. The CDR3 is made up of 17 amino acids. The ends lost 0 bases at V and 10 bases at J; junction bases unmatched: 8. Germline V gene sequence: CDR1 LGHNA, CDR2 YSLEER.

This clone was observed a handful of times. V and J are TRBV11-2 and TRBJ2-5; possible D gene TRBD2, 7 bases. Germline V gene data show CDR1 as SGHAT and CDR2 as FQNNGV. This CDR3 is 14 amino acids long. Trimming stripped 5 bases from V and 9 bases from J, with 19 bases between. The CDR3 here is CASSPFSGRGPQYF. Here the CDR3 DNA reads TGTGCCAGCAGCCCCTTTAGTGGGCGGGGGCCCCAGTACTTC.

V and J are TRBV27 and TRBJ2-2, with D tentatively TRBD2 (5 bases). V was clipped by 7 bases and J by 0 bases, with 12 bases between them. The germline CDR1 and CDR2 sequences are MNHEY and SMNVEV (reference sequence). This CDR3 spans 15 amino acids. The CDR3 DNA follows: TGTGCCAGCACCCAGCGGACTGCGAACACCGGGGAGCTGTTTTTT. This gives the protein CASTQRTANTGELFF.

V usage is TRBV5-1 and J usage is TRBJ2-2; D gene unclear. V lost 3 bases and J 5 bases, leaving 11 bases between the germline ends. Per germline, CDR1 SGHRS and CDR2 YFSETQ. CDR3 length: 14 amino acids. This CDR3 is CASSSQPRTGELFF. The CDR3 nucleotides read TGCGCCAGCAGCTCCCAGCCTAGGACCGGGGAGCTGTTTTTT.

V gene TRBV9 combines with J gene TRBJ2-1, with 12 nucleotides matching TRBD2. The length of the CDR3 is 15 residues. The J segment lost 4 bases and the V segment lost 4 bases, leaving 3 bases of the junction unmatched. The germline CDR1 and CDR2 sequences are SGDLS and YYNGEE. Written as DNA, the CDR3 is TGTGCCAGCAGCCCCGGGACTAGCGGGTACAATGAGCAGTTCTTC. Protein product: CASSPGTSGYNEQFF.

This clone has just a few counts. The chain uses TRBV29-1 and TRBJ2-6; TRBD1 matches at 10 bases. V shed 6 bases and J 1 base; nucleotides not matched to a gene: 3. Germline CDR1 and CDR2: SQVTM and ANQGSEA. The CDR3 contains 15 residues. The CDR3 loop is CSVPGQGSGANVLTF. The CDR3 region has the DNA TGCAGCGTCCCGGGACAGGGGTCTGGGGCCAACGTCCTGACTTTC.

CDR3 sequence: CASSLQQNTGELFF. As DNA, the CDR3 is TGTGCCAGCAGCTTACAACAGAACACCGGGGAGCTGTTTTTT. The chain couples TRBV7-3 to TRBJ2-2; D remains unclear. Germline V gene lookup returns CDR1 SGHTA and CDR2 FQGTGA. The length of the CDR3 is 14 residues. V dropped 2 bases and J dropped 1 base, with 5 bases sitting between them.

V is TRBV11-3 and J is TRBJ2-1; TRBD2 matches at 11 bases. The ends lost 1 base at V and 4 bases at J; junction bases unmatched: 6. The length of the CDR3 is 17 residues. In germline, CDR1 is SGHNT, CDR2 YENEEA. CDR3 bases: TGTGCCAGCAGCTTAGGGAAACTAGCGGGAGCTTACAATGAGCAGTTCTTC. It is translated as CASSLGKLAGAYNEQFF.

The chain recombines TRBV2 with TRBJ2-3, with 14 bases that match TRBD2. The CDR3 totals 16 residues. CDR1 and CDR2 (germline): SNHLY, FYNNEI. The V gene end was trimmed by 4 bases and the J gene end by 4 bases; junction bases not matched to a gene: 4. The CDR3 DNA reads TGTGCCAGCAGTGTGGGACTAGCGGGAGTAGCAGATACGCAGTATTTT. Its protein is CASSVGLAGVADTQYF.